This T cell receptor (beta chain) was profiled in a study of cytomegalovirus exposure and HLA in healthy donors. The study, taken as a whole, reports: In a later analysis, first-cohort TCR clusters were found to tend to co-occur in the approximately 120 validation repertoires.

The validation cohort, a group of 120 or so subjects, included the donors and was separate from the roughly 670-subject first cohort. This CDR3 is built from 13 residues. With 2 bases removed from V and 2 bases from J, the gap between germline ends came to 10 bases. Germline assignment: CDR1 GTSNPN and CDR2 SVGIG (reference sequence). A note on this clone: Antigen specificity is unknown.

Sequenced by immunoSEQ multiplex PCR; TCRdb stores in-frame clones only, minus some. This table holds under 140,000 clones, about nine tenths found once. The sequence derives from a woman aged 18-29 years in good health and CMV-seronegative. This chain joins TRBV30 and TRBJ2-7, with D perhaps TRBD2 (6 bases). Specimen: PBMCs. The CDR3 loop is CAWSWRGTYEQYF. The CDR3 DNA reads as TGTGCCTGGAGTTGGAGGGGTACCTACGAGCAGTACTTC.